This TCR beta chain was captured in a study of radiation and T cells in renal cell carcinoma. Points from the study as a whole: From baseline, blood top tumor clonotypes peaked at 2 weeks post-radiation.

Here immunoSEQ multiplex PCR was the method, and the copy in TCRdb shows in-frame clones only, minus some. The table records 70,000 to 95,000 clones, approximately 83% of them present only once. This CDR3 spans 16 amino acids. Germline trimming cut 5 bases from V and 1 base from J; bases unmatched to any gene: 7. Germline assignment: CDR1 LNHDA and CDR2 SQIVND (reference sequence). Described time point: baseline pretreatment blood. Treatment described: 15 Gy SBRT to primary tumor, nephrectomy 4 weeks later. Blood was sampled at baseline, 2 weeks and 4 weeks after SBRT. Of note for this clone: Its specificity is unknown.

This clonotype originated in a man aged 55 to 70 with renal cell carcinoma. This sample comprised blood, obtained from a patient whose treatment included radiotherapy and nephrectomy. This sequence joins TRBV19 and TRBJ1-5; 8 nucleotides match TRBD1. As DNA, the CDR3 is TGTGCCAGTAGTCCCCGGACAGGGACCAGCAATCAGCCCCAGCATTTT. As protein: CASSPRTGTSNQPQHF.